This T cell receptor beta chain was obtained from a study of blood T cells in healthy people across ages (dated by TCRdb to the mid-2010s). Some background on the complete study: In model experiments, template switching captured about one uniquely barcoded TCR beta cDNA molecule for every two T cells. Using deep sequencing normalized with unique cDNA molecular identifiers, the study measured how TCR beta repertoire diversity changes with age. The donors were divided into four age groups: young (average roughly 17 years), middle-aged (under 40), aged (around 67) and long-lived (nearly 85). To avoid experimental bias, donors of different ages were distributed randomly across sequencing lanes. Two additional independent replicas of 1 million unique cDNA reads from the same blood draw were analyzed for two donors (one aged 18 to 29 and one aged 80 or older). General conclusions and limits of the study: The CMV infection status of donors was not known, potentially confounding age-related changes in expanded clonotypes. Observed TCR beta diversity correlated strongly with the percentage of naive T cells measured by flow cytometry. As age increased, observed TCR beta diversity per million T cells dropped in a roughly linear way, and a significant reduction was already evident by age around 41. Compared with the aged group, the long-lived group had more naive CD4+ T cells, fewer expanded clones and increased TCR diversity, suggesting age selection. Estimates of total diversity based on one million sequenced T cells were regarded as lower bounds and as underestimates. Because profiling used bulk unsorted PBMCs, naive and antigen-experienced compartments could not be compared conclusively.

Systemically healthy Caucasian individuals from Russia, 35 to 40 in total and aged roughly 6 to 95 years, were included as donors. Each donor gave approximately 10 milliliters of peripheral blood, collected into EDTA-treated Vacutainer tubes. Ficoll-Paque density-gradient centrifugation was used to isolate PBMCs, with at least 6.5 million per sample. Trizol reagent was used to extract total RNA from the PBMCs, yielding at least 5 micrograms per sample. For every donor, an aliquot of PBMCs went through flow cytometry to measure the percentages of naive CD45RAhigh/CD27high T cells. Library method: 5' RACE. Data came from an Illumina HiSeq 2500. A second roughly 7 to 11 cycle PCR used a sample-barcoded 5' primer and a J-beta primer mix. Each TCR beta cDNA molecule received a unique molecular identifier from a template-switch 5' adaptor carrying 12 random nucleotides. At least 2.5 million CDR3-containing paired-end reads were obtained from each sample. The Mint cDNA synthesis kit, primed by a TRBC-specific oligonucleotide, was used to synthesize first-strand cDNA from all RNA. After uracil-DNA glycosylase treatment, a first 18-cycle PCR used universal primers M1SS and BC2_uni_R on all cDNA. In the authors' own workflow: For normalization, 1 million high-quality reads, each with a distinct molecular identifier, were randomly selected from each sample. Instead of being binned into consensus sequences, reads that shared molecular identifiers were thrown out. MiTCR, with a Q25 quality threshold and the strictest error-elimination algorithm, was used for CDR3 identification, clonotype clustering and error correction. A nonparametric unseen species model with Euler transformation was used to estimate lower-bound total TCR beta diversity. Using fastp at Q25 and MiXCR, TCRdb reprocessed the public reads and kept productive beta chains. For every CDR3 protein sequence, its rows merge into one entry that carries the most common genes and DNA. The V and J calls follow TCRdb's processing rather than the paper's. Within this sample are some 860,000 distinct CDR3 sequences, with approximately 60% of them counted one time only. The ten largest clones take up roughly 24% of the sample.

About this clonotype: Its antigen remains undetermined. There are no base qualities to consult, and no much larger clone falls within one base.

Germline trimming amounts to 5 bases on V and 5 bases on J, with 6 as the count of junction bases outside the gene matches. From its cysteine to its phenylalanine, the CDR3 spans 15 amino acids. The kept DNA is CDR3 alone, 45 bases in frame from the first base. CDR1 and CDR2, per the germline V gene, are SGHNT and YENEEA. This receptor was identified in a man in his forties in good health. Material: blood. This receptor chain uses TRBV11-3 and TRBJ2-1; 10 central bases correspond to TRBD1. In nucleotides, the sequence is TGTGCCAGCAGCAAGCCGGGACAGGGGAACAATGAGCAGTTCTTC. Its protein reads: CASSKPGQGNNEQFF.